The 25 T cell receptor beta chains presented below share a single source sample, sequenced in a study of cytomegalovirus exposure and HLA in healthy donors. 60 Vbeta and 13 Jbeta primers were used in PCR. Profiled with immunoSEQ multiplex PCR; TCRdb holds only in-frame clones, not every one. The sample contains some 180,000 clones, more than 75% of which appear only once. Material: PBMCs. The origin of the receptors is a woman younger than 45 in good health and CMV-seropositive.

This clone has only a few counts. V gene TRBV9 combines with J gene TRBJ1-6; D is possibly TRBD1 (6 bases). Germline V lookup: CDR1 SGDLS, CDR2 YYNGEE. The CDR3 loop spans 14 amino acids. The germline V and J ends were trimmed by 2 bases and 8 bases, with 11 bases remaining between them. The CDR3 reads CASSVQGLHSPLHF. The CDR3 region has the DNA TGTGCCAGCAGCGTGCAGGGGCTGCATTCACCCCTCCACTTT.

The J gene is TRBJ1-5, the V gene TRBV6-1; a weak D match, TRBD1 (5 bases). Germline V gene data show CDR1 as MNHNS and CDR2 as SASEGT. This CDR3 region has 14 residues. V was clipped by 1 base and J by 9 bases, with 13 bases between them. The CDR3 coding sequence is TGTGCCAGCAGTGAAGAAAGTAGGGGTTTGCCCCAGCATTTT. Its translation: CASSEESRGLPQHF.

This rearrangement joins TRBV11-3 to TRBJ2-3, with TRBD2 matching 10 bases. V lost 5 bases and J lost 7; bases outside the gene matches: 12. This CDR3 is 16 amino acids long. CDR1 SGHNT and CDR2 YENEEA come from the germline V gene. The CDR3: CASSQPGGLATNTQYF. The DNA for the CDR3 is TGTGCCAGCAGCCAACCGGGGGGACTAGCGACCAATACGCAGTATTTT.

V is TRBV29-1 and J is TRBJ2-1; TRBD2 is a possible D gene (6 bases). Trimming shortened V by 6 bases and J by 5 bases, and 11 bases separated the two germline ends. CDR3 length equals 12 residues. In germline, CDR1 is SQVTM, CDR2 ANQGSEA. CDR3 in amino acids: CSVEGRNNEQFF. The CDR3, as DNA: TGCAGCGTGGAGGGTAGGAACAATGAGCAGTTCTTC.

In nucleotides, the CDR3 is TGTGCCAGCAGCTTTCCCAGGGCCTACACCGGGGAGCTGTTTTTT. Translation gives CASSFPRAYTGELFF. J is TRBJ2-2 and V is TRBV5-6; weak D call: TRBD1 (5 bases). V lost 2 bases and J 3 bases, leaving 11 bases between the germline ends. CDR1 and CDR2 (germline): SGHDT, YYEEEE. This CDR3 comprises 15 residues.

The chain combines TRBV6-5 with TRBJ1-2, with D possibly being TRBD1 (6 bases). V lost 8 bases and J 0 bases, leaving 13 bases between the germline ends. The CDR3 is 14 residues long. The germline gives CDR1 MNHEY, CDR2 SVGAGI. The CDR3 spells CASARQVTNYGYTF. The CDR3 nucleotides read TGTGCCAGCGCCCGACAGGTGACTAACTATGGCTACACCTTC.

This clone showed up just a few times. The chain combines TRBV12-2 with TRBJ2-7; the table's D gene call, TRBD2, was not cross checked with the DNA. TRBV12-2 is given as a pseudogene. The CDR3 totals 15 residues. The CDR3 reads CASRLKVAGGREQYF. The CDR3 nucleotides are TGTGCAAGTCGCTTAAAAGTAGCGGGGGGGCGGGAGCAGTACTTC.

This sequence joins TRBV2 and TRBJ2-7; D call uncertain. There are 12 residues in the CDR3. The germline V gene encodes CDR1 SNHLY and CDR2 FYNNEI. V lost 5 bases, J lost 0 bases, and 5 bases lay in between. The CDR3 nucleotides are TGTGCCAGCAGTACAGACTCCTACGAGCAGTACTTC. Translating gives CASSTDSYEQYF.

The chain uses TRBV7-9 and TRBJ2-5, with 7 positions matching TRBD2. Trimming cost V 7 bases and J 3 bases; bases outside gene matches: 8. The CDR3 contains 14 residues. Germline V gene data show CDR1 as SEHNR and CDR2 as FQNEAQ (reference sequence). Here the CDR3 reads CASTKPGGEETQYF. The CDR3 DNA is TGTGCCAGCACCAAGCCTGGGGGGGAAGAGACCCAGTACTTC.

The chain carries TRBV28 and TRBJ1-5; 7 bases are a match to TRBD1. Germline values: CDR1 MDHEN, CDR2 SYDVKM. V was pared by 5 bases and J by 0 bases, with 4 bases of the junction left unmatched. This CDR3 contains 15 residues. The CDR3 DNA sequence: TGTGCCAGCAGTCCACAGGGGATTAGCAATCAGCCCCAGCATTTT. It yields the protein CASSPQGISNQPQHF.

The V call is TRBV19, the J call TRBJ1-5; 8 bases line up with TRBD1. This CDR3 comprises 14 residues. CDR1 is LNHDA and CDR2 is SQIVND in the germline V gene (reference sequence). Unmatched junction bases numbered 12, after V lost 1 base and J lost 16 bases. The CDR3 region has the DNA TGTGCCAGTAGTATAGCAGGTGGGGACAGGCGCTCTCATTTT. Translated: CASSIAGGDRRSHF.

CDR3 DNA sequence: TGCAGTGCGGTCCGACAGGGCGAGCAGTACTTC. Its translation is CSAVRQGEQYF. The genes are TRBV20-1 and TRBJ2-7, with 7 bases fitting TRBD1. Germline V gene sequence: CDR1 DFQATT, CDR2 SNEGSKA (reference sequence). The CDR3 sequence is 11 residues long. V gave up 6 bases and J gave up 6 bases; unmatched junction bases: 5.

The CDR3 is CASSFLGGVYNEQFF. For the CDR3, the DNA is TGTGCCAGCAGTTTCCTCGGGGGGGTTTACAATGAGCAGTTCTTC. The rearrangement uses TRBV28 and TRBJ2-1; 8 bases match TRBD2. CDR3 length: 15 amino acids. CDR1 is MDHEN, CDR2 SYDVKM, per germline. The ends lost 3 bases at V and 4 bases at J; junction bases unmatched: 5.

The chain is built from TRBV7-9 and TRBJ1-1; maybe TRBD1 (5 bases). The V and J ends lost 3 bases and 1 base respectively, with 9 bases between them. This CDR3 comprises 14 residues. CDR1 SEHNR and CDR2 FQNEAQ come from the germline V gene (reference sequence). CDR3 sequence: CASSFSQGNTEAFF. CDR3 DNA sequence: TGTGCCAGCAGCTTTTCTCAGGGGAACACTGAAGCTTTCTTT.

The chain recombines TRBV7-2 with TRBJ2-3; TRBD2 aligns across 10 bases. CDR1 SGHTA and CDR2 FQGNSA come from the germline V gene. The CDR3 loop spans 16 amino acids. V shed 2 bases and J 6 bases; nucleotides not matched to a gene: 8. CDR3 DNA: TGTGCCAGCAGCTTACCCCAGCGGGGGGGCCGCGATACGCAGTATTTT. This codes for CASSLPQRGGRDTQYF.

Written as DNA, the CDR3 is TGCGCCAGCAGCGTAGGGACAGGGGTCCCCTATGGCTACACCTTC. Residues: CASSVGTGVPYGYTF. The V and J genes are TRBV5-1 and TRBJ1-2, with 10 nucleotides matching TRBD1. This CDR3 comprises 15 residues. The V gene's germline CDR1 is SGHRS and CDR2 YFSETQ. V was clipped by 4 bases and J by 4 bases; unmatched bases: 7.

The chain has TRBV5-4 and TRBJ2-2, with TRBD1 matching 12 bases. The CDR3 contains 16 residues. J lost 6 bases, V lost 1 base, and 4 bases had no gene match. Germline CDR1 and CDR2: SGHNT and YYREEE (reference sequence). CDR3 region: CASSLQGTGGSGELFF. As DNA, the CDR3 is TGTGCCAGCAGCTTGCAAGGGACAGGGGGCTCCGGGGAGCTGTTTTTT.

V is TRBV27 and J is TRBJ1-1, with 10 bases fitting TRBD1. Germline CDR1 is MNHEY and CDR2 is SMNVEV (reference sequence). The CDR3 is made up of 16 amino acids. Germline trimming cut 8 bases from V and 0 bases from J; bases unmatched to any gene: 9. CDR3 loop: CASSRGQGILNTEAFF. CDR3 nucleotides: TGTGCCAGCTCTCGGGGACAGGGGATTTTGAACACTGAAGCTTTCTTT.

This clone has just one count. The CDR3 loop is CASSPGWTGETEAFF. The CDR3 nucleotides read TGTGCCAGCTCACCGGGATGGACAGGGGAGACTGAAGCTTTCTTT. This chain joins TRBV18 and TRBJ1-1; TRBD1 matches 9 bases. V was pared by 3 bases and J by 5 bases, with 7 bases of the junction left unmatched. This CDR3 comprises 15 residues. Germline values: CDR1 KGHSH, CDR2 LQKENI.

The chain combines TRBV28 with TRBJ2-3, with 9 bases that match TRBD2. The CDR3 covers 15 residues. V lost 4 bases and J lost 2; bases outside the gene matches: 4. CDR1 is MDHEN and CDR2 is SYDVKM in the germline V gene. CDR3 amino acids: CASSSSGTTTDTQYF. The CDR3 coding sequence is TGTGCCAGCAGTTCTAGCGGGACTACCACAGATACGCAGTATTTT.

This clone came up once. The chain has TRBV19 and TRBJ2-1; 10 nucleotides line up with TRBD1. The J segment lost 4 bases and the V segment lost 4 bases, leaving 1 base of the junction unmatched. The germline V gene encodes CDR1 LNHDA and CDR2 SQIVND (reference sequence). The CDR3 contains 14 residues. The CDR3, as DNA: TGTGCCAGTAGTAGGGACAGGGGTTACAATGAGCAGTTCTTC. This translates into CASSRDRGYNEQFF.

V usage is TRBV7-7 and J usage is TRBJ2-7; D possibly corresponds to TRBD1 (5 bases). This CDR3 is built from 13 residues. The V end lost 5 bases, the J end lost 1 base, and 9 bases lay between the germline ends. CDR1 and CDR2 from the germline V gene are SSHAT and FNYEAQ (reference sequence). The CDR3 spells CASSPDISYEQYF. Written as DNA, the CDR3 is TGTGCCAGCAGCCCGGACATATCCTACGAGCAGTACTTC.

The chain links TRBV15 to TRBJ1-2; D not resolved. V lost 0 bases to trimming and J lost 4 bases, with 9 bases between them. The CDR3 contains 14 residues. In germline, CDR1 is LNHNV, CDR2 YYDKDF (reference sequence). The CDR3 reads CATSRDRHSYGYTF. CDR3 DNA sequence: TGTGCCACCAGCAGAGATCGTCACAGCTATGGCTACACCTTC.

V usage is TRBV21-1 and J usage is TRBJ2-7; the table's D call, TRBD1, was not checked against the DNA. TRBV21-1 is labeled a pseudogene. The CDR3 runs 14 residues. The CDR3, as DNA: TGTGCCAGCAGCACTGAGACAGGGGTCGGCGAGCAGTACTTC. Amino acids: CASSTETGVGEQYF.

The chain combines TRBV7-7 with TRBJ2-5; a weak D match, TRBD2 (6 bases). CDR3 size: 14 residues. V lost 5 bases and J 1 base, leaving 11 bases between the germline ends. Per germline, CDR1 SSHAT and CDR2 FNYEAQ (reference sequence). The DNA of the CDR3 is TGTGCCAGCAGCCCGGTCGGGAGCCAAGAGACCCAGTACTTC. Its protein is CASSPVGSQETQYF.